Sequencing of this TCR beta chain was carried out in a study of somatic mutations in cytotoxic T cells in rheumatoid arthritis. Background on the study: Flow sorting at nearly 100% purity was applied to some V beta antibody-stained T-cell populations, which included V beta1+ cells sequenced for TCRB. Notes on the study in general: No correction for multiple comparisons was applied to the slight TRBV07 underrepresentation in rheumatoid arthritis patients.

Germline CDR1 MGHRA, CDR2 YSYEKL. The CDR3 spans 15 residues. V was trimmed by 3 bases and J by 7 bases, leaving 18 bases between them. The repertoire was sequenced with immunoSEQ multiplex PCR; TCRdb's copy has only in-frame clones and lacks some. Of 17,000 or so clones listed, over 60% are singletons. This clone was recorded only once. Its specificity is unknown. Input material: CD8+ T cells sorted from blood. The receptor was derived from an adult with rheumatoid arthritis. V usage is TRBV4-1 and J usage is TRBJ2-5; TRBD2 might be the D (6 bases). CDR3 sequence: CASSQEGLPGGTQYF. The CDR3 region has the DNA TGCGCCAGCAGCCAGGAGGGACTTCCCGGAGGGACCCAGTACTTC.